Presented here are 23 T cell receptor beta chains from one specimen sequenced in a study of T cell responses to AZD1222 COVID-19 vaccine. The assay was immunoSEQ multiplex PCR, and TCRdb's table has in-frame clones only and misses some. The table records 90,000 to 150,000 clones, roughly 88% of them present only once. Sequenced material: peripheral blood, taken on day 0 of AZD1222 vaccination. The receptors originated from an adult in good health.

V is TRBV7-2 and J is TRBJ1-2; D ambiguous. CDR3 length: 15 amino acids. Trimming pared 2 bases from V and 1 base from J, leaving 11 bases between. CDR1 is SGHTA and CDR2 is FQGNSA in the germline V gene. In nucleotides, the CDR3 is TGTGCCAGCAGCTTAAGAGGGAAGTATAACTATGGCTACACCTTC. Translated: CASSLRGKYNYGYTF.

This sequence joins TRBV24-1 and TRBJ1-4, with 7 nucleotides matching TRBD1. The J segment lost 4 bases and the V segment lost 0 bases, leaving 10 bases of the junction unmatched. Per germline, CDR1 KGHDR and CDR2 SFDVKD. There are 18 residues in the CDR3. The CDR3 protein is CATSDLRRLTGLNEKLFF. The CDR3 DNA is TGTGCCACCAGTGATTTGAGGCGGCTGACAGGGCTTAATGAAAAACTGTTTTTT.

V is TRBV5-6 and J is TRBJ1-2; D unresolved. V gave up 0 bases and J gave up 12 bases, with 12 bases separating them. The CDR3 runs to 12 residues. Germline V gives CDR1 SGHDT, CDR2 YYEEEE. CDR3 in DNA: TGTGCCAGCAGCTTGGCCTCTCAGATTGACACCTTC. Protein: CASSLASQIDTF. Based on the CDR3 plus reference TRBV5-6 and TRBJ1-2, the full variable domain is DAGVTQSPTHLIKTRGQQVTLRCSPKSGHDTVSWYQQALGQGPQFIFQYYEEEERQRGNFPDRFSGHQFPNYSSELNVNALLLGDSALYLCASSLASQIDTFGSGTRLTVV.

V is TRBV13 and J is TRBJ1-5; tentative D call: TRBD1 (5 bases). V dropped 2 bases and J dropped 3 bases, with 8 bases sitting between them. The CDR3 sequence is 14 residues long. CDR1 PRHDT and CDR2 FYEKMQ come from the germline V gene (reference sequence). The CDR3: CASSLQGLNQPQHF. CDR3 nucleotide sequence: TGTGCCAGCAGCTTACAGGGCCTCAATCAGCCCCAGCATTTT.

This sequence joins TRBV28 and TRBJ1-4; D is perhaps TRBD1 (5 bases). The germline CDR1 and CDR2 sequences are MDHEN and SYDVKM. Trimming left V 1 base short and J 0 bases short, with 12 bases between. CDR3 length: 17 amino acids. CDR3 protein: CASSLLLGDTTNEKLFF. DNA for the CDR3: TGTGCCAGCAGTTTATTGTTGGGGGATACAACTAATGAAAAACTGTTTTTT.

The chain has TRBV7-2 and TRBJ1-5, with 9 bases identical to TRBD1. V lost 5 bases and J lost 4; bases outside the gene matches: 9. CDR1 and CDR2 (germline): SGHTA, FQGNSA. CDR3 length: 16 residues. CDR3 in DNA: TGTGCCAGCAGCAGAGAGGCCGGGACAGGGAATCAGCCCCAGCATTTT. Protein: CASSREAGTGNQPQHF.

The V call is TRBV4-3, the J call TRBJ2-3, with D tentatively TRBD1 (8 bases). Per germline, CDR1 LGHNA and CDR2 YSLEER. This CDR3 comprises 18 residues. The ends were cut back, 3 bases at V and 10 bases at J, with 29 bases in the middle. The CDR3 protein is CASSQGKLPDREGDAQYF. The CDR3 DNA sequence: TGCGCCAGCAGCCAGGGAAAACTGCCGGACAGGGAGGGTGATGCGCAGTATTTT.

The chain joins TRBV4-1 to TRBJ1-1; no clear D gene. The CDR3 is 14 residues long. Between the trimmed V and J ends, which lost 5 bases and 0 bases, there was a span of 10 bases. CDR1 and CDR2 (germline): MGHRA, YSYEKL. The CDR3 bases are TGCGCCAGCAGCACGACTTCCTTGAACACTGAAGCTTTCTTT. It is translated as CASSTTSLNTEAFF.

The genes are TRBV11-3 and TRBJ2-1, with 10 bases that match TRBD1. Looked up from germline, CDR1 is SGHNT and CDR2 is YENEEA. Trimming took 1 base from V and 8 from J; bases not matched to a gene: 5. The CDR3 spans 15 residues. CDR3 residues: CASSLGQGAYYEQFF. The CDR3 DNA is TGTGCCAGCAGCTTAGGACAGGGGGCTTATTATGAGCAGTTCTTC.

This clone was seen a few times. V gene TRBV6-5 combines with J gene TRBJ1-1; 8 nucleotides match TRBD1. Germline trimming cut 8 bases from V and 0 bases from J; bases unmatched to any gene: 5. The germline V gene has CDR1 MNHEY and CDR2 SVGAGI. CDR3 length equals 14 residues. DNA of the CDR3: TGTGCCAGCGGGATGACAGGGGTGAACACTGAAGCTTTCTTT. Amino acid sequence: CASGMTGVNTEAFF.

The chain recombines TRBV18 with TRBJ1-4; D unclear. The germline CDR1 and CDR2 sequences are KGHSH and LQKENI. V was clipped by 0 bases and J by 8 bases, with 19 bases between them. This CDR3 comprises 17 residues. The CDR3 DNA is TGTGCCAGCTCACCACCCTCCTGGCAGGATGAAGGGGAAAAACTGTTTTTT. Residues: CASSPPSWQDEGEKLFF.

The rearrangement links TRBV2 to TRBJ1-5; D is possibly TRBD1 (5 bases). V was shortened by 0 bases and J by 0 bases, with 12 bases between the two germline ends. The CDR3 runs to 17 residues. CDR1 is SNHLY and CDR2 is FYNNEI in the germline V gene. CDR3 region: CASSEALGLYSNQPQHF. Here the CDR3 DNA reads TGTGCCAGCAGTGAAGCGTTGGGACTTTATAGCAATCAGCCCCAGCATTTT.

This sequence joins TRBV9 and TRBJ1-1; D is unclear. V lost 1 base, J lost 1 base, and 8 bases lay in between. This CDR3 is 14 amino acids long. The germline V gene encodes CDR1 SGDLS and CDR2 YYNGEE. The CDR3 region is CASSVFVGNTEAFF. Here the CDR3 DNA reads TGTGCCAGCAGCGTATTTGTCGGGAACACTGAAGCTTTCTTT.

As DNA, the CDR3 is TGTGCCAGCAGCCAAGTTAGCGCGGAGCAGTACTTC. Translating gives CASSQVSAEQYF. The gene calls are TRBV14 and TRBJ2-7; a weak D match, TRBD2 (5 bases). CDR3 length: 12 residues. CDR1 is SGHDN, CDR2 FVKESK, per germline. Trimming took off 1 base at V and 7 bases at J, with 8 bases between the two ends. Based on the CDR3 plus reference TRBV14 and TRBJ2-7, the full variable domain is EAGVTQFPSHSVIEKGQTVTLRCDPISGHDNLYWYRRVMGKEIKFLLHFVKESKQDESGMPNNRFLAERTGGTYSTLKVQPAELEDSGVYFCASSQVSAEQYFGPGTRLTVT.

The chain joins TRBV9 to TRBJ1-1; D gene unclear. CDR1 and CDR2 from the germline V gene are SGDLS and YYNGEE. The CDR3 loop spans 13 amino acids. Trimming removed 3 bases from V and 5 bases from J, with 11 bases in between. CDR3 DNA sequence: TGTGCCAGCAGCGGCACGGGGAGGACTGAAGCTTTCTTT. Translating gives CASSGTGRTEAFF.

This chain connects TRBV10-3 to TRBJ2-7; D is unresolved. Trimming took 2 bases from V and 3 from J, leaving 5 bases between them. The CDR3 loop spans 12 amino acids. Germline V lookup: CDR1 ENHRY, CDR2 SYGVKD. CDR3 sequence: CAISEPGYEQYF. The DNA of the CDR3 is TGTGCCATCAGTGAGCCTGGCTACGAGCAGTACTTC.

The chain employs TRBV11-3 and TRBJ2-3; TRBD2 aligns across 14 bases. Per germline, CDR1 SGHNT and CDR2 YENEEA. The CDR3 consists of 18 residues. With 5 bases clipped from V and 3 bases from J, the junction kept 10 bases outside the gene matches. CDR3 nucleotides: TGTGCCAGCAGCCTCTCTGGACTAGCGGGGGGTGGAACAGATACGCAGTATTTT. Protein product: CASSLSGLAGGGTDTQYF.

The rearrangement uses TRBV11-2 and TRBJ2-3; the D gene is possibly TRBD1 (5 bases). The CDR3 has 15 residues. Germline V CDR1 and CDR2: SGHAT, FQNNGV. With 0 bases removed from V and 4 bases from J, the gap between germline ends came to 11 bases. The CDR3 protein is CASSLERGSSDTQYF. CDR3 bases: TGTGCCAGCAGCTTAGAAAGGGGAAGCTCAGATACGCAGTATTTT.

CDR3 DNA: TGTGCCAGCAGCCATGCCCGTAGTTGGGAGACCCAGTACTTC. Encoded protein: CASSHARSWETQYF. The chain carries TRBV3-1 (or the pseudogene TRBV3-2) and TRBJ2-5; D is uncertain. V lost 3 bases and J 5 bases, leaving 13 bases between the germline ends. The CDR3 runs to 14 residues. CDR1 is LGHDT, CDR2 YNNKEL, per germline (reference sequence).

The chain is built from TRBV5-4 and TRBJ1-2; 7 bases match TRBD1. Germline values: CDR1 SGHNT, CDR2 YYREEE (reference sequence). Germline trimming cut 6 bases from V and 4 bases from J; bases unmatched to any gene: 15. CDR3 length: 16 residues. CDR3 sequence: CASTLQGVRFVYGYTF. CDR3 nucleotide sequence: TGTGCCAGCACCCTTCAGGGGGTTCGATTTGTCTATGGCTACACCTTC. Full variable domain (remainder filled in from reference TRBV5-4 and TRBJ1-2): ETGVTQSPTHLIKTRGQQVTLRCSSQSGHNTVSWYQQALGQGPQFIFQYYREEENGRGNFPPRFSGLQFPNYSSELNVNALELDDSALYLCASTLQGVRFVYGYTFGSGTRLTVV.

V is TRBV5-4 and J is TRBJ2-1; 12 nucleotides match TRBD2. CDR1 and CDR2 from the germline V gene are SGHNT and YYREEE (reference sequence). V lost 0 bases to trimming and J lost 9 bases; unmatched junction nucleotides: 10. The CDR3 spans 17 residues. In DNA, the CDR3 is TGTGCCAGCAGCTTGGATTTCTCTAGCGGGGGGGCCAGTGAGCAGTTCTTC. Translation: CASSLDFSSGGASEQFF.

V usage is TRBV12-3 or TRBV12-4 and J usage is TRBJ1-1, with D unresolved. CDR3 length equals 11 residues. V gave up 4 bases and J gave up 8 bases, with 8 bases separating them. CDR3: CASSSLVEAFF. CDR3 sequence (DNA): TGTGCCAGCAGTTCGCTAGTAGAAGCTTTCTTT.

The chain's CDR3 is CASSPSTGRFTEAFF. The CDR3 region has the DNA TGTGCCAGCAGCCCGTCGACAGGGCGGTTCACTGAAGCTTTCTTT. The chain has TRBV3-1 (or the pseudogene TRBV3-2) and TRBJ1-1; 7 bases line up with TRBD1. CDR1 LGHDT and CDR2 YNNKEL come from the germline V gene (reference sequence). V shed 4 bases, J shed 4 bases, and the junction held 9 bases outside the gene matches. This CDR3 has 15 residues.